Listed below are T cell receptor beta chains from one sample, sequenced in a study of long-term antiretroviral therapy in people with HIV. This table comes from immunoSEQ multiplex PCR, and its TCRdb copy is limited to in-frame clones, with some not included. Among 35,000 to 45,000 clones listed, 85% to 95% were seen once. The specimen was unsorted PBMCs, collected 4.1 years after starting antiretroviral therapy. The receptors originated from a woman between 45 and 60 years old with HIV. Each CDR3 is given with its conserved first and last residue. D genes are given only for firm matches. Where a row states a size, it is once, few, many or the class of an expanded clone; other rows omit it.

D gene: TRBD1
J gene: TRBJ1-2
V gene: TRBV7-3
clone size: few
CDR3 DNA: TGTGCCAGCAGCCTGGGACAGGGCGGGGTCTATGGCTACACCTTC
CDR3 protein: CASSLGQGGVYGYTF

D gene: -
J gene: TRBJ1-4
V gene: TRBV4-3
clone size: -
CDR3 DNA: TGCGCCAGCAGCCAAGATGGCAGGCTCGGAAAACTGTTTTTT
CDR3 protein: CASSQDGRLGKLFF

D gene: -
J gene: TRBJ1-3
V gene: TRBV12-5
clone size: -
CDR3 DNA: TGTGCTAGTGGTTTCGGCAGGGGCTATGGAAACACCATATATTTT
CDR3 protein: CASGFGRGYGNTIYF

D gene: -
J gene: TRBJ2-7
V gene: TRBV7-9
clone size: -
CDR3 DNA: TGTGCCAGCAGCTTAAGTCACGTCCGGGACGAGCAGTACTTC
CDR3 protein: CASSLSHVRDEQYF

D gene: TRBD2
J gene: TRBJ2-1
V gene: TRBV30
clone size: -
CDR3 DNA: TGTGCCTGGAGTAAGGGACTAGGTAGGGCGAATGAGCAGTTCTTC
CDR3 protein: CAWSKGLGRANEQFF

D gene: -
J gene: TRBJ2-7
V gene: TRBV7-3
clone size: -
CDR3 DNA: TGTGCCAGCAGCTTGGAGGCTTACGAGCAGTACTTC
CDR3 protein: CASSLEAYEQYF

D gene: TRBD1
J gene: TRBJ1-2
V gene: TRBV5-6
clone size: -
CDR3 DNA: TGTGCCAGCAGCTTCCCGGGACAGGGGAACTATGGCTACACCTTC
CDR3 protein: CASSFPGQGNYGYTF

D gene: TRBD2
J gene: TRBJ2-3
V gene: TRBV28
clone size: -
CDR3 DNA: TGTGCCACCGAGGCGGGGGGCACAGATACGCAGTATTTT
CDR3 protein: CATEAGGTDTQYF

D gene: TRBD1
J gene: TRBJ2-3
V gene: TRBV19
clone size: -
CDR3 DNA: TGTGCCAGTAGTCCGCAGGGGGCTATTAGCACAGATACGCAGTATTTT
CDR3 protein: CASSPQGAISTDTQYF

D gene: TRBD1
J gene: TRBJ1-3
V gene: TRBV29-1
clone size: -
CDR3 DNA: TGCAGCGCCTTGGGACAGGGAACTGGAAACACCATATATTTT
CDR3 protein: CSALGQGTGNTIYF

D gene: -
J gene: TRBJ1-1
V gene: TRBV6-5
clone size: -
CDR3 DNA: TGTGCCAGCAGTTACTTCGGAGTGAACACTGAAGCTTTCTTT
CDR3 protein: CASSYFGVNTEAFF

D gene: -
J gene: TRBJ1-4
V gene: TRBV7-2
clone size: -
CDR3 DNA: TGTGCCAGCAGCGGGGGACCGAATGAAAAACTGTTTTTT
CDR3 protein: CASSGGPNEKLFF

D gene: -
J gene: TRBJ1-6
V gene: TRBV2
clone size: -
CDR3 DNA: TGTGCCAGCAGTGAAAACCAGGGAAATTCACCCCTCCACTTT
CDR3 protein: CASSENQGNSPLHF

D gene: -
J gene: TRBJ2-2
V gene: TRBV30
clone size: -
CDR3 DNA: TGTGCCTGGACCCGTTTAGCCGCGAACACCGGGGAGCTGTTTTTT
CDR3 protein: CAWTRLAANTGELFF

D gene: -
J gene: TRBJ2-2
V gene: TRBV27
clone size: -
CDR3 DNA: TGTGCCAGCAGTGTCCTGGGTCCCCGGACCGGGGAGCTGTTTTTT
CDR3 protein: CASSVLGPRTGELFF

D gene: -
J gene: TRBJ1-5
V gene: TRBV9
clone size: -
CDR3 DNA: TGTGCCAGCAGCGGGACAATGGACTTCAATCAGCCCCAGCATTTT
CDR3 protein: CASSGTMDFNQPQHF

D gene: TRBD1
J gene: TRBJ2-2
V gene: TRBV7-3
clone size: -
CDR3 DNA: TGTGCCAGCAGCTTAAAGGGGACAGGGACTCCCCTGAACACCGGGGAGCTGTTTTTT
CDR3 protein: CASSLKGTGTPLNTGELFF

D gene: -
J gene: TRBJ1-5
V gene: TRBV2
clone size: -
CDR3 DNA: TGTGCCAGCAGTGGCGACAGGTGGGGGCAGCCCCAGCATTTT
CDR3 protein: CASSGDRWGQPQHF

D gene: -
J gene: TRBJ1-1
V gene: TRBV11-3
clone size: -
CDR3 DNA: TGTGCCAGCAGCTCCCACATGAACACTGAAGCTTTCTTT
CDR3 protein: CASSSHMNTEAFF

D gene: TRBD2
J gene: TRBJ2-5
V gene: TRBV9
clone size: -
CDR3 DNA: TGTGCCAGCAGCGTAGGTCGGACTAGCGGGGAAGAGACCCAGTACTTC
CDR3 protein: CASSVGRTSGEETQYF

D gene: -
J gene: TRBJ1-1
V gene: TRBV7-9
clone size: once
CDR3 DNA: TGTGCCAGCAGCTTAGAGGGGGGCCGGGACACTGAAGCTTTCTTT
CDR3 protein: CASSLEGGRDTEAFF

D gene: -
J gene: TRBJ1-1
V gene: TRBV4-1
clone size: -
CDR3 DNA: TGCGCCAGCAGCTCCCTTGGACAGCCACTGAACACTGAAGCTTTCTTT
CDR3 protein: CASSSLGQPLNTEAFF

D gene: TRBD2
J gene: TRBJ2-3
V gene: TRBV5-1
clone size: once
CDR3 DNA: TGCGCCAGCAGCTCCGGACTAGCGATGACAGATACGCAGTATTTT
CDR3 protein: CASSSGLAMTDTQYF

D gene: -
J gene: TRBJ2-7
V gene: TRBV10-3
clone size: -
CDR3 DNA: TGTGCCATCAGTGCAGGGACCGTCAACCACGAGCAGTACTTC
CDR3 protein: CAISAGTVNHEQYF

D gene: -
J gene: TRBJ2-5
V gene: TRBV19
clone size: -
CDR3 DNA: TGTGCCAGTAGTACCTCCTCGTGGGAGACCCAGTACTTC
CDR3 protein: CASSTSSWETQYF

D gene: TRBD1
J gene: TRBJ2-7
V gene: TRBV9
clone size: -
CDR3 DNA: TGTGCCAGCAGCGTCGGGGGACAGGGGGGAATCTACGAGCAGTACTTC
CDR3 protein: CASSVGGQGGIYEQYF

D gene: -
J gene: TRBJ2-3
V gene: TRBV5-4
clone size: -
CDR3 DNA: TGTGCCAGCAGCTTGGATCCGGGGGCCGTAGATACGCAGTATTTT
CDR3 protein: CASSLDPGAVDTQYF

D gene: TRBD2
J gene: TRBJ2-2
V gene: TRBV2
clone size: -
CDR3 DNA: TGTGCCAGCCTTCAAGGGGCGGGGGACACCGGGGAGCTGTTTTTT
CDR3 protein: CASLQGAGDTGELFF

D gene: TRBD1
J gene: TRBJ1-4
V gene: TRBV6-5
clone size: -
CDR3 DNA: TGTGCCAGCAGTCGACAGGGGAATGAAAAACTGTTTTTT
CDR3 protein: CASSRQGNEKLFF

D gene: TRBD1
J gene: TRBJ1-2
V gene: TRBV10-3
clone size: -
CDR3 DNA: TGTGCCATCACTAGTGAGACAGGGCCCGGCTACACCTTC
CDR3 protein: CAITSETGPGYTF

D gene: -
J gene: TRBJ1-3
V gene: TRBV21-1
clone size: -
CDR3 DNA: TGTGCCAGCAGCAAAGGGGACGAAAGCTCTGGAAACACCATATATTTT
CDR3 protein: CASSKGDESSGNTIYF

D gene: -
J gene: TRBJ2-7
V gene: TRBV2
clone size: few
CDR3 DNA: TGTGCCAGCGGAGAGGGCAGGGGGAGGGACGAGCAGTACTTC
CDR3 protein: CASGEGRGRDEQYF

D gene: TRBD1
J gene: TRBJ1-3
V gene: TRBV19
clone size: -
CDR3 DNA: TGTGCCAGTAGTACCTCGACAGGGTCTGGAAACACCATATATTTT
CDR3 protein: CASSTSTGSGNTIYF

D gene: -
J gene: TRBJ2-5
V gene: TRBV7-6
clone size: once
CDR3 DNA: TGTGCCAGCAGCTCCCAAGGCGGCGACCAAGAGACCCAGTACTTC
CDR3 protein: CASSSQGGDQETQYF

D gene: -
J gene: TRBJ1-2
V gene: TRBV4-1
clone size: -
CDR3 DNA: TGCGCCAGCAGCCAAGCGGGCCGATATCTAAACTATGGCTACACCTTC
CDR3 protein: CASSQAGRYLNYGYTF

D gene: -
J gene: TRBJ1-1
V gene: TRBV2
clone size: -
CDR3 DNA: TGTGCCAGCTGCGCGCGCGTTAGGAACACTGAAGCTTTCTTT
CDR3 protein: CASCARVRNTEAFF

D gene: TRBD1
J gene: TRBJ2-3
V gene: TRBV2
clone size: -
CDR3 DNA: TGTGCCAGCAGTGCGCTACAGGGGAGCACAGATACGCAGTATTTT
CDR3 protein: CASSALQGSTDTQYF

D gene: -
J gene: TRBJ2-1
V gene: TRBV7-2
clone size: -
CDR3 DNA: TGTGCCAGCAGCCAACTAGCAGGTGAGCAGTTCTTC
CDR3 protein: CASSQLAGEQFF

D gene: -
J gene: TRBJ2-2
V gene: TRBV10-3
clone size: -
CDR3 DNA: TGTGCCATCAGCGGGGGGAACACCGGGGAGCTGTTTTTT
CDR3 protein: CAISGGNTGELFF

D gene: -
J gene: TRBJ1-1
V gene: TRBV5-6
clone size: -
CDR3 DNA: TGTGCCAGCAGCTTGAGACAGTCTCGGACTGAAGCTTTCTTT
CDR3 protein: CASSLRQSRTEAFF

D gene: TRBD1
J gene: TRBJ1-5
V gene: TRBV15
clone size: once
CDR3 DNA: TGTGCCACCAGCAGAGATGGCCAGGGGGTTTATCAGCCCCAGCATTTT
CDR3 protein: CATSRDGQGVYQPQHF

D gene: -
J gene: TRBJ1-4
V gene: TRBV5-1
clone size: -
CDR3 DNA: TGCGCCAGCAGCTTGGTAGCAGGGACTAATGAAAAACTGTTTTTT
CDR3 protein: CASSLVAGTNEKLFF

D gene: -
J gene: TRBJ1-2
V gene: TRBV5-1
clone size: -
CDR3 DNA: TGCGCCAGCAGCTTGGTGAAGGAAGGATTCTGGTTTTATGGCTACACCTTC
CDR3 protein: CASSLVKEGFWFYGYTF

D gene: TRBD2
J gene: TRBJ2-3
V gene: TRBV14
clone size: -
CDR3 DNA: TGTGCCAGCAGCCAAGGGCGGGGGGGCACAGATACGCAGTATTTT
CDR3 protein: CASSQGRGGTDTQYF

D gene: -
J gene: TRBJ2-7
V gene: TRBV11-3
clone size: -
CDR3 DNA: TGTGCCAGCAGCCCGGAGTCAGGGGACGAGCAGTACTTC
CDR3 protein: CASSPESGDEQYF

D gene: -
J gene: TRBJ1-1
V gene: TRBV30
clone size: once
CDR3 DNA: TGTGCCTGGAGTGACGAGACAGCGAGAGGTTATCTTGCTTTCTTT
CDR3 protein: CAWSDETARGYLAFF

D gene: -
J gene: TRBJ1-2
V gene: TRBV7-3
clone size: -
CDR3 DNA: TGTGCCAGCAGCTTAAATCCTTACTATGGCTACACCTTC
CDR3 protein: CASSLNPYYGYTF

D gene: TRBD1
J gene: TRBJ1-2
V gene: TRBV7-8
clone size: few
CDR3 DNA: TGTGCCAGCAGCACCGGGACAGGGGAGGGCTACACCTTC
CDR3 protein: CASSTGTGEGYTF

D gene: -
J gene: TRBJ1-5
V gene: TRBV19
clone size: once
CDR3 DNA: TGTGCCAGCAGGTCCGGGACCAGAAGCAATCAGCCCCAGCATTTT
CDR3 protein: CASRSGTRSNQPQHF

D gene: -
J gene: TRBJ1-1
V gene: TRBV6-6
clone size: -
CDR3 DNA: TGTGCCAGCAGTCCACAAACAGGGTCACGTGAAGCTTTCTTT
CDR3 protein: CASSPQTGSREAFF

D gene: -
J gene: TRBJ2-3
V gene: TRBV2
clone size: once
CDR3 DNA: TGTGCCAGCAGGGATCACACAGATACGCAGTATTTT
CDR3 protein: CASRDHTDTQYF